The clone carrying this T cell receptor beta chain was seen more than once but under ten times. These data originate in a study of T-cell reconstitution after alpha-beta-depleted transplantation in children. Unique molecular identifiers were used to barcode this TCRbeta library. From the PCR reads, TCRdb called clonotypes with MiXCR, one entry per CDR3 protein. This sample has hundreds of thousands of distinct CDR3 sequences; 12% occur once, and the top ten carry roughly 2.8%. After removal of 4 bases from V and 3 bases from J, the junction contained 9 bases not matched to a gene. The CDR3 extends over 17 amino acids. Looked up from germline, CDR1 is MDHEN and CDR2 is SYDVKM.

This sample comprised PBMCs from the stem cell graft donor, obtained from the stem cell graft. The origin of this receptor is a human donor who donated a stem cell graft to a child with acute lymphoblastic leukemia. This sequence joins TRBV28 and TRBJ2-7; TRBD2 aligns across 13 bases. In nucleotides, the CDR3 is TGTGCCAGCAGTTCGCCGGGACTAGCGGGATTTCGCTACGAGCAGTACTTC. It codes for CASSSPGLAGFRYEQYF.